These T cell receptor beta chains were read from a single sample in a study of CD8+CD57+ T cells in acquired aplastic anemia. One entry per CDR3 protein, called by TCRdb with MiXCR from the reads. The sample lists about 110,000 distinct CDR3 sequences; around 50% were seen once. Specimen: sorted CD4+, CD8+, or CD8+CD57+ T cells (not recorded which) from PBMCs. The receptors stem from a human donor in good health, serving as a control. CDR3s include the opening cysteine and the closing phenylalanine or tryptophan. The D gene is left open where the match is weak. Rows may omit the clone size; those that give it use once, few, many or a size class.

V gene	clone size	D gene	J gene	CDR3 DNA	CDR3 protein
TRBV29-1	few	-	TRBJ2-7	TGCAGCGTTGCTGGGGACGGACCCTACGAGCAGTACTTC	CSVAGDGPYEQYF
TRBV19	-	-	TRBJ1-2	TGTGCCAGTACCCTTCTGGGGTTTTATGGCTACACCTTC	CASTLLGFYGYTF
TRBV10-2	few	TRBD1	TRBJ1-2	TGTGCCAGCAGTGAAGGACAGGGGAACTATGGCTACACCTTC	CASSEGQGNYGYTF
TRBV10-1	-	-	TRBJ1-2	TGCGCCAGCAGTGGACCGCAGGGGAATGGCTACACCTTC	CASSGPQGNGYTF
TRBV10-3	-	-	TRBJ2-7	TGTGCCATCAGTGACTTGGCTTCATACGAGCAGTACTTC	CAISDLASYEQYF
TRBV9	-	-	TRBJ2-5	TGTGCCAGCAACCGGGCAGGGGAAGAGACCCAGTACTTC	CASNRAGEETQYF
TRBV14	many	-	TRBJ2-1	TGTGCCAGCAGCATAGAGACGGTAACTCAGGGTGAGCAGTTCTTC	CASSIETVTQGEQFF
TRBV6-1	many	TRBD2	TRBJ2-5	TGTGCCAGCAGTGAAGCGGCGGGAGGAGGGGCCCAAGAGACCCAGTACTTC	CASSEAAGGGAQETQYF
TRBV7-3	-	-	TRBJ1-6	TGTGCCAGCAGCAATAATAATTCACCCCTCCACTTT	CASSNNNSPLHF
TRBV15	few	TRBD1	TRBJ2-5	TGTGCCACCAGCAGGGACAGGGGAAGCAGGGAGACCCAGTACTTC	CATSRDRGSRETQYF
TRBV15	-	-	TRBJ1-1	TGTGCCACCAGCAGCATGGCGGGGAACACTGAAGCTTTCTTT	CATSSMAGNTEAFF
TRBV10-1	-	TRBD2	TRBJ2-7	TGCGCCAGCAATGGGACTAGCGTCTACGAGCAGTACTTC	CASNGTSVYEQYF
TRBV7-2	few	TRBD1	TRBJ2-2	TGTGCCAGCAGCTCAGCGGGACAGGGGATGCCCGGGGAGCTGTTTTTT	CASSSAGQGMPGELFF
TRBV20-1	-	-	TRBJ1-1	TGCAGTGCTAGAGATCTTTCTAGGGGGGCGCACACTGAAGCTTTCTTT	CSARDLSRGAHTEAFF
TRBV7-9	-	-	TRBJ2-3	TGTGCCAGTCTCAGGATAGAAAGCACAGATACGCAGTATTTT	CASLRIESTDTQYF
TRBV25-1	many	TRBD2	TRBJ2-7	TGTGCCAGCAGTTTCTTGGGGGGGAGTACCTACGAGCAGTACTTC	CASSFLGGSTYEQYF
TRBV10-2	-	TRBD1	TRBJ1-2	TGCGCCAGCAGCCCACTACCAACAGGGGAGAGTGGCTACACCTTC	CASSPLPTGESGYTF
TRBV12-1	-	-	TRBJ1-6	TGTGCCAGCAGCTTTCGTCGTTCCCCCCGGAGGAATTCACCCCTCCACTTT	CASSFRRSPRRNSPLHF
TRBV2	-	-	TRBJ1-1	TGTGCCAGCAGTGAATCTCGGGGTGAAGCTTTCTTT	CASSESRGEAFF
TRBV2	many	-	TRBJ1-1	TGTGCCAGCAGCCCCAGTTGGGGGGGCGCGAACGGCGAAGCTTTCTTT	CASSPSWGGANGEAFF
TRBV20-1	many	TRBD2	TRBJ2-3	TGCAGTGCTAGTCCTAGACTAGCGGGGGGGGCCACAGATACGCAGTATTTT	CSASPRLAGGATDTQYF
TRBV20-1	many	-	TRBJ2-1	TGCAGTGCCCCCATTTGGGGGATATCCTACAATGAGCAGTTCTTC	CSAPIWGISYNEQFF
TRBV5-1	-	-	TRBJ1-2	TGCGCCAGCAGCTTGGAGGGGGGTTCCAACTATGGCTACACCTTC	CASSLEGGSNYGYTF
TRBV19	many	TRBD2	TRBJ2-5	TGTGCCAGTAGTATTACTAGCGGGGGGACCGAGACCCAGTACTTC	CASSITSGGTETQYF
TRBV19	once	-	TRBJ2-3	TGTGCCAGTAAATCAGGGTACGACACTGATACGCAGTATTTT	CASKSGYDTDTQYF
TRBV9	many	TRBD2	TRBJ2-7	TGTGCCAGCAGCGAGGGAGGGGAGCCCTACGAGCAGTACTTC	CASSEGGEPYEQYF
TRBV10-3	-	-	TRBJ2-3	TGTGCCACCCACAAGGGACCCACGTCAGATACGCAGTATTTT	CATHKGPTSDTQYF
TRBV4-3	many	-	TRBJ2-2	TGCGCCAGCAGCCAAGACGGGTCGTGGGAGCTGTTTTTT	CASSQDGSWELFF
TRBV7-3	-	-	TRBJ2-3	TGTGCCAGCAGTAGGGGGGGACACTGGAGCACAGATACGCAGTATTTT	CASSRGGHWSTDTQYF
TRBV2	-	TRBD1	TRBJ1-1	TGTGCCAGCAGTGGCCGGGACAGGGACCCTGAAGCTTTCTTT	CASSGRDRDPEAFF
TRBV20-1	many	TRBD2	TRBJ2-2	TGCAGTGCTAGAGGGACTAGCGGGGACACCGGGGAGCTGTTTTTT	CSARGTSGDTGELFF
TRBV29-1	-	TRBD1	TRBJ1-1	TGCAGCGTTGAAAAACAGGGGGCTGGAGCTTTCTTT	CSVEKQGAGAFF
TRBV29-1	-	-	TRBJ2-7	TGCAGCGCTATAAATCAACAGGGTCCCTACGAGCAGTACTTC	CSAINQQGPYEQYF
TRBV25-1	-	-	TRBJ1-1	TGTGCCAGCAGTGAATACGACAGCCTCATGAACACTGAAGCTTTCTTT	CASSEYDSLMNTEAFF
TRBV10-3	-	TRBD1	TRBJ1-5	TGTGCCATCAGTCCGACAGGGGAGTATAATCAGCCCCAGCATTTT	CAISPTGEYNQPQHF
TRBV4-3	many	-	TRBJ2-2	TGCGCCAGCAGCCAAGACAGGGGGGGAACCGGGGAGCTGTTTTTT	CASSQDRGGTGELFF
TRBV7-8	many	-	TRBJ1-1	TGTGCCAGCAGCCTGACAGTGAACACTGAAGCTTTCTTT	CASSLTVNTEAFF
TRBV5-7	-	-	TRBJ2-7	TGTGCCAGCAGCTCCCTGTCAGGGTCACAGTACTTC	CASSSLSGSQYF
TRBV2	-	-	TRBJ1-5	TGTGCCTGCAGGGTCACTCAGCCCCAGCATTTT	CACRVTQPQHF
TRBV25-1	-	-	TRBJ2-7	TGTGCCAGCCGCCCCCATACAGGGGAGCAGTACTTC	CASRPHTGEQYF
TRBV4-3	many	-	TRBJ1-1	TGCGCCAGCAGCCAAGAAGGTAGGGTTGAAGCTTTCTTT	CASSQEGRVEAFF
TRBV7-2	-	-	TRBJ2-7	TGTGCCAGCAGCTTAATTGGCGTCGAGCAGTACTTC	CASSLIGVEQYF
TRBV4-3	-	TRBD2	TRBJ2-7	TGCGCCAGCAGCCAAGACCGGCGGGGGTACTACGAGCAGTACTTC	CASSQDRRGYYEQYF
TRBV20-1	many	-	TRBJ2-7	TGCAGTGCGCGGCAAGAATACGAGCAGTACTTC	CSARQEYEQYF
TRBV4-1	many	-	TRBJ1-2	TGCGCCAGCAGCCAAGCTCCCGGTGGCTATGGCTACACCTTC	CASSQAPGGYGYTF
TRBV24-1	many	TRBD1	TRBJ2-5	TGTGCCACCAGTGATCTAGGACAGGGTGGGCAGACCCAGTACTTC	CATSDLGQGGQTQYF
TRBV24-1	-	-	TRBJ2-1	TGTGCCACCAGTGATTACAATGAGCAGTTCTTC	CATSDYNEQFF
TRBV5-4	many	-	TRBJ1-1	TGTGCCAGCAGCTTGTTGGGAGGGACTGAAGCTTTCTTT	CASSLLGGTEAFF